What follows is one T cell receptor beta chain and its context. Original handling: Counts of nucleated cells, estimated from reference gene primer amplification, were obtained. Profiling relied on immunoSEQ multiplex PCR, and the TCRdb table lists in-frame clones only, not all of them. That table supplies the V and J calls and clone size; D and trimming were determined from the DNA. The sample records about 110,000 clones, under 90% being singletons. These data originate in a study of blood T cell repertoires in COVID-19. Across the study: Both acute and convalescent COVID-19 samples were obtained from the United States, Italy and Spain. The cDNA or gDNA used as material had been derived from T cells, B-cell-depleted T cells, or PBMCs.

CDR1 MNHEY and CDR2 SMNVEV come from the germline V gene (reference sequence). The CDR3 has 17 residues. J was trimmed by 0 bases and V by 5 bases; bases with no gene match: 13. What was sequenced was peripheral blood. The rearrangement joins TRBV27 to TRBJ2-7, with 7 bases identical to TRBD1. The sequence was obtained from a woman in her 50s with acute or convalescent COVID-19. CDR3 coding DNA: TGTGCCAGCAGTGCCATCCGGACCGGGACAGTCTCCTACGAGCAGTACTTC. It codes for CASSAIRTGTVSYEQYF.